The 24 T cell receptor beta chains in this list originate from one sample, sequenced in a study of T cells in Graves' hyperthyroidism and ophthalmopathy. TCR beta CDR3 region amplification was performed from RNA transcripts. Primed by the HTBI set, a first-round RT-PCR was run on the TCR CDR3. Each CDR3 protein gets one entry after TCRdb re-called the multiplex PCR reads with MiXCR. Seen here are approximately 640,000 distinct CDR3 sequences, 45% observed once, and the top ten hold under 8%. The specimen sequenced was peripheral blood or thyroid tissue (not recorded which). These receptors originate from an adult man with Graves' disease, either hyperthyroidism or ophthalmopathy (not recorded which).

The chain is built from TRBV11-2 and TRBJ1-5, with D tentatively TRBD1 (5 bases). V shed 3 bases and J shed 11 bases, with 20 bases lying between them. Germline V gene lookup returns CDR1 SGHAT and CDR2 FQNNGV. The CDR3 contains 15 residues. The CDR3 loop reads CASSLGLSGWETQHF. DNA for the CDR3: TGTGCCAGCAGCTTGGGACTTAGCGGTTGGGAGACCCAGCATTTT. The full variable domain, its missing parts supplied by reference TRBV11-2 and TRBJ1-5, is EAGVAQSPRYKIIEKRQSVAFWCNPISGHATLYWYQQILGQGPKLLIQFQNNGVVDDSQLPKDRFSAERLKGVDSTLKIQPAKLEDSAVYLCASSLGLSGWETQHFGDGTRLSIL.

The rearrangement links TRBV2 to TRBJ2-5; 11 nucleotides align to TRBD2. With V trimmed by 6 bases and J by 5 bases, 8 bases remained unmatched. The CDR3 is 15 residues long. CDR1 SNHLY and CDR2 FYNNEI come from the germline V gene. Written as DNA, the CDR3 is TGTGCCAGCAGCTTAGCGGGGGGGCGCAGGGAGACCCAGTACTTC. This encodes CASSLAGGRRETQYF.

Only one count was recorded for this clonotype. Just one base apart from a much larger clone, this may be a read error. The chain has TRBV7-7 and TRBJ2-5; 14 nucleotides match TRBD2. Per the germline V gene, CDR1 is SSHAT and CDR2 is FNYEAQ (reference sequence). CDR3 length equals 16 residues. The CDR3 loop is CASSSGLAGDQETQNF. The DNA for the CDR3 is TGTGCTAGCAGCTCGGGACTAGCGGGGGACCAAGAGACCCAGAACTTC. The full variable domain, completed using reference TRBV7-7 and TRBJ2-5, is GAGVSQSPRYKVTKRGQDVTLRCDPISSHATLYWYQQALGQGPEFLTYFNYEAQPDKSGLPSDRFSAERPEGSISTLTIQRTEQRDSAMYRCASSSGLAGDQETQNFGPGTRLLVL.

In this sample, this clonotype turned up a few times. The V and J genes are TRBV12-3 or TRBV12-4 and TRBJ1-1, with D possibly TRBD1 on 6 matching bases. Deletions cut 1 base from V and 4 bases from J, with 10 bases between. This CDR3 is built from 14 residues. The CDR3 reads CASSLGGQVTEAFF. Here the CDR3 DNA reads TGTGCCAGCAGTTTAGGGGGACAAGTCACTGAAGCTTTCTTT.

As concerns this clonotype: One end of the junction varies from germline; a read error may be responsible. The V call is TRBV5-6, the J call TRBJ1-5, with D possibly matching TRBD1 (6 bases). Germline V gene sequence: CDR1 SGHDT, CDR2 YYEEEE. This CDR3 is 13 amino acids long. CDR3 nucleotides: TGTGCCAGCAGCGCGGGGGACAATCGGCCCCAGCATTTT. It specifies CASSAGDNRPQHF.

This clonotype was found many times. The rearrangement joins TRBV7-9 to TRBJ1-5, with D unclear. Germline V gene lookup returns CDR1 SEHNR and CDR2 FQNEAQ (reference sequence). This CDR3 comprises 16 residues. V was clipped by 2 bases and J by 2 bases, with 13 bases between them. The DNA of the CDR3 is TGTGCCAGCAGCTTACGGCGGCGGGAGGGCAATCAGCCCCAGCATTTT. Translated: CASSLRRREGNQPQHF.

The rearrangement uses TRBV29-1 and TRBJ2-5; D possibly matches TRBD1 or TRBD2 (7 bases each). The germline V gene encodes CDR1 SQVTM and CDR2 ANQGSEA. With 8 bases removed from V and 4 bases from J, the gap between germline ends came to 14 bases. The CDR3 has 12 amino acids. For the CDR3, the DNA is TGCAGCTCCCAGGGGGGGAGAGAGACCCAGTACTTC. Its translation is CSSQGGRETQYF.

This sequence joins TRBV10-3 and TRBJ2-2; D gene ambiguous. The CDR3 runs 13 residues. V gave up 4 bases and J gave up 5 bases, with 8 bases separating them. In germline, CDR1 is ENHRY, CDR2 SYGVKD. CDR3 nucleotides: TGTGCCATCAGTGCCGATAGGACCGGGGAGCTGTTTTTT. This translates into CAISADRTGELFF.

The chain carries TRBV20-1 and TRBJ1-1, with D tentatively TRBD1 (5 bases). Trimming removed 1 base at V and 3 bases at J, with 12 bases between. Germline V gene lookup returns CDR1 DFQATT and CDR2 SNEGSKA (reference sequence). The CDR3 length is 14 residues. The CDR3: CSARGGYFDTEAFF. CDR3 nucleotide sequence: TGCAGTGCTAGAGGGGGGTACTTCGACACTGAAGCTTTCTTT.

This clonotype was counted only a few times. The chain combines TRBV7-9 with TRBJ2-2, with D unresolved. Germline assignment: CDR1 SEHNR and CDR2 FQNEAQ (reference sequence). V dropped 2 bases and J dropped 2 bases, with 12 bases sitting between them. The CDR3 sequence is 16 residues long. The CDR3 is CASSLWAGINTGELFF. Written as DNA, the CDR3 is TGTGCCAGCAGCTTATGGGCTGGGATAAACACCGGGGAGCTGTTTTTT.

This clonotype was seen a few times. The V gene is TRBV12-3 or TRBV12-4, the J gene TRBJ1-1; perhaps TRBD1 as D (5 bases). Trimming took off 10 bases at V and 1 base at J, with 7 bases between the two ends. The CDR3 is 11 amino acids. This CDR3 is CATGQNTEAFF. CDR3 DNA: TGTGCCACCGGACAGAACACTGAAGCTTTCTTT.

In this sample, this clonotype turned up a few times. The rearrangement joins TRBV19 to TRBJ1-2, with a weak D call TRBD1 (5 bases). Between the trimmed V and J ends, which lost 5 bases and 8 bases, there was a span of 12 bases. Per germline, CDR1 LNHDA and CDR2 SQIVND (reference sequence). This CDR3 comprises 12 residues. The CDR3 nucleotides are TGTGCCAGTAGTTTCCGGGACGGGGGCTACACCTTC. Encoded protein: CASSFRDGGYTF. The full variable domain, with the rest looked up from reference TRBV19 and TRBJ1-2, is DGGITQSPKYLFRKEGQNVTLSCEQNLNHDAMYWYRQDPGQGLRLIYYSQIVNDFQKGDIAEGYSVSREKKESFPLTVTSAQKNPTAFYLCASSFRDGGYTFGSGTRLTVV.

This clonotype was counted between two and nine times. J is TRBJ1-6 and V is TRBV11-3; D uncertain. The CDR3 consists of 13 residues. Trimming took off 1 base at V and 10 bases at J, with 8 bases between the two ends. Germline CDR1 is SGHNT and CDR2 is YENEEA. The DNA of the CDR3 is TGTGCCAGCAGCTTAGTCAAAGGATCACCCCTCCACTTT. Translating it yields CASSLVKGSPLHF.

Here the CDR3 reads CASSQTPGVGNEKLFF. As DNA, the CDR3 is TGTGCCAGCAGCCAAACGCCGGGGGTAGGAAATGAAAAACTGTTTTTT. The chain has TRBV7-9 and TRBJ1-4; tentatively, D is TRBD1 (5 bases). V lost 5 bases, J lost 5 bases, and 18 bases lay in between. The germline V gene has CDR1 SEHNR and CDR2 FQNEAQ (reference sequence). The CDR3 loop spans 16 amino acids. The variable domain in full, with the rest retrieved from reference TRBV7-9 and TRBJ1-4, is DTGVSQNPRHKITKRGQNVTFRCDPISEHNRLYWYRQTLGQGPEFLTYFQNEAQLEKSRLLSDRFSAERPKGSFSTLEIQRTEQGDSAMYLCASSQTPGVGNEKLFFGSGTQLSVL.

The V call is TRBV15, the J call TRBJ1-5, with D possibly matching TRBD1 (6 bases). Germline V gene data show CDR1 as LNHNV and CDR2 as YYDKDF (reference sequence). The CDR3 covers 18 residues. Trimming left V 0 bases short and J 7 bases short, with 22 bases between. The CDR3 spells CATSRDPGTGMNYQPQHF. As DNA, the CDR3 is TGTGCCACCAGCAGAGATCCGGGCACAGGGATGAACTACCAGCCCCAGCATTTT.

The V and J genes are TRBV7-2 and TRBJ2-5, with 9 bases that match TRBD1. The V and J ends lost 5 bases and 5 bases, in that order; junction bases with no gene match: 6. Germline assignment: CDR1 SGHTA and CDR2 FQGNSA. There are 14 residues in the CDR3. CDR3 amino acids: CASSLRDRDETQYF. DNA for the CDR3: TGTGCCAGCAGCCTCAGGGACAGGGACGAGACCCAGTACTTC.

This clonotype has a count of ten or more. The rearrangement joins TRBV24-1 to TRBJ1-1; 7 bases line up with TRBD1. The germline CDR1 and CDR2 sequences are KGHDR and SFDVKD. J was trimmed by 3 bases and V by 4 bases; bases with no gene match: 4. The CDR3 extends over 14 amino acids. The CDR3 here is CATSETGVDTEAFF. CDR3 DNA: TGTGCCACCAGTGAAACAGGGGTAGACACTGAAGCTTTCTTT.

This clonotype came up many times. This rearrangement joins TRBV7-9 to TRBJ2-5, with 7 bases aligning to TRBD1. There are 15 residues in the CDR3. The V gene end was trimmed by 1 base and the J gene end by 4 bases; junction bases not matched to a gene: 6. Germline loops: CDR1 SEHNR, CDR2 FQNEAQ (reference sequence). The chain's CDR3 is CASSLVLGGVETQYF. CDR3 coding DNA: TGTGCCAGCAGCTTAGTGTTAGGGGGCGTAGAGACCCAGTACTTC.

This clonotype came up many times. The rearrangement joins TRBV5-5 to TRBJ2-7, with D perhaps TRBD1 (7 bases). The CDR3 sequence is 13 residues long. The V gene lost 1 base and the J gene lost 6 bases, with 11 bases spanning the gap. Germline CDR1 and CDR2: SGHKS and YYEKEE (reference sequence). This chain's CDR3 is CASSLTGEAEQYF. In DNA form, the CDR3 reads TGTGCCAGCAGCTTGACAGGGGAGGCCGAGCAGTACTTC.

This chain links TRBV10-3 with TRBJ2-2, with unresolved D. Germline CDR1 is ENHRY and CDR2 is SYGVKD. This CDR3 has 11 residues. V was trimmed by 6 bases and J by 8 bases, leaving 7 bases between them. CDR3 region: CAIRVTGELFF. For the CDR3, the DNA is TGTGCCATCAGGGTGACAGGGGAGCTGTTTTTT.

This clonotype was counted once. The rearrangement joins TRBV20-1 to TRBJ1-5; the D is unclear. This CDR3 has 11 residues. In germline, CDR1 is DFQATT, CDR2 SNEGSKA (reference sequence). Trimming took off 7 bases at V and 3 bases at J, with 7 bases between the two ends. The CDR3 coding sequence is TGCAGTGTGGGGTACAATCAGCCCCAGCATTTT. This sequence encodes CSVGYNQPQHF.

About this clonotype: The junction and the germline gene differ at one end; a read error may be behind it. V and J are TRBV29-1 and TRBJ1-1; D is unresolved. Per the germline V gene, CDR1 is SQVTM and CDR2 is ANQGSEA. The CDR3 has 13 residues. The chain's CDR3 is CSVGETSNTEVFF. The CDR3 DNA follows: TGCAGCGTTGGGGAGACATCGAACACTGAAGTTTTCTTT.

For this clonotype: Since no conserved phenylalanine or tryptophan closes the CDR3, a read error is the likely cause. This rearrangement joins TRBV5-1 to TRBJ1-3; D gene unclear. V shed 2 bases and J shed 0 bases, with 9 bases lying between them. Germline V gives CDR1 SGHRS, CDR2 YFSETQ. CDR3 size: 15 residues. The CDR3 DNA sequence: TGCGCCAGCAGCTTCGGACGGGACTCTGGAAACACCATATATCTT. Translation: CASSFGRDSGNTIYL.

V usage is TRBV11-2 and J usage is TRBJ2-7; D gene uncertain. This CDR3 is 12 amino acids long. Germline V gives CDR1 SGHAT, CDR2 FQNNGV. The germline V and J ends were trimmed by 0 bases and 7 bases, with 7 bases remaining between them. For the CDR3, the DNA is TGTGCCAGCAGCTTAGAGTTGGGGGAGCAGTACTTC. Its protein product is CASSLELGEQYF.